One sample yielded the 21 T cell receptor beta chains listed below, sequenced in a study of response to subunit inactivated influenza vaccine. Using its own MiXCR run on the RT-PCR reads, TCRdb lists one record per CDR3 protein. The table records a few hundred thousand distinct CDR3 sequences, about 11% of them present only once. This sample also belongs to another study, concerning T cells expressing NK-cell markers. From that study: cDNA encoding TCR beta was synthesized via 5'RACE template switching incorporating UMIs.

This specimen consisted of PBMCs from blood, obtained on the day of vaccination. The receptors stem from a man aged 45 to 65 who received an inactivated influenza vaccine.

The table lists this clonotype with a few counts. The chain is built from TRBV5-1 and TRBJ2-3; 7 positions match TRBD2. After removal of 4 bases from V and 2 bases from J, the junction contained 7 bases not matched to a gene. From germline, CDR1 is SGHRS and CDR2 YFSETQ. This CDR3 is built from 15 residues. The DNA for the CDR3 is TGCGCCAGCAGCAGGAGCGGGGCCTTCACAGATACGCAGTATTTT. It encodes CASSRSGAFTDTQYF. The full variable domain, its missing parts supplied by reference TRBV5-1 and TRBJ2-3, is KAGVTQTPRYLIKTRGQQVTLSCSPISGHRSVSWYQQTPGQGLQFLFEYFSETQRNKGNFPGRFSGRQFSNSRSEMNVSTLELGDSALYLCASSRSGAFTDTQYFGPGTRLTVL.

This clonotype has more than one count but fewer than ten. This chain links TRBV28 with TRBJ2-1; TRBD1 is a possible D gene (6 bases). CDR1 and CDR2 from the germline V gene are MDHEN and SYDVKM. Trimming removed 5 bases from V and 2 bases from J, with 13 bases in between. CDR3 size: 15 residues. The CDR3 DNA sequence: TGTGCCAGCAGTCCTCCGGGACAAACCTACAATGAGCAGTTCTTC. Protein sequence: CASSPPGQTYNEQFF.

V is TRBV2 and J is TRBJ1-5, with unresolved D. Trimming pared 8 bases from V and 1 base from J, leaving 12 bases between. CDR1 is SNHLY and CDR2 is FYNNEI in the germline V gene. This CDR3 has 14 amino acids. For the CDR3, the DNA is TGTGCCAGCGGCCCCAGCGGGAGCAATCAGCCCCAGCATTTT. Its translation is CASGPSGSNQPQHF.

The J gene is TRBJ2-5, the V gene TRBV20-1; 8 nucleotides match TRBD1. CDR1 DFQATT and CDR2 SNEGSKA come from the germline V gene (reference sequence). Unmatched junction bases numbered 8, after V lost 6 bases and J lost 5 bases. The CDR3 has 13 residues. The CDR3: CSAWTGTQETQYF. As DNA, the CDR3 is TGCAGTGCGTGGACAGGGACACAGGAGACCCAGTACTTC.

This clonotype was observed a handful of times. This chain connects TRBV5-1 to TRBJ2-3, with 7 bases aligning to TRBD2. The CDR3 spans 18 residues. From germline, CDR1 is SGHRS and CDR2 YFSETQ. V shed 0 bases and J 0 bases; nucleotides not matched to a gene: 10. The CDR3 coding sequence is TGCGCCAGCAGCTTGGCTGTAGCGGGTCGCGCTAGCACAGATACGCAGTATTTT. It translates to CASSLAVAGRASTDTQYF.

This clonotype was found a few times. This rearrangement joins TRBV7-2 to TRBJ2-1; 7 bases align to TRBD2. There are 17 residues in the CDR3. Unmatched junction bases numbered 7, after V lost 1 base and J lost 1 base. Germline values: CDR1 SGHTA, CDR2 FQGNSA. This CDR3 is CASSLVRSGGSYNEQFF. The CDR3 DNA sequence: TGTGCCAGCAGCTTAGTTCGTTCGGGGGGTTCCTACAATGAGCAGTTCTTC.

Concerning this clonotype: Its ends do not fully match the called genes, so a read error is possible. The genes are TRBV5-1 and TRBJ1-1, with D perhaps matching TRBD1 (6 bases). CDR1 is SGHRS and CDR2 is YFSETQ in the germline V gene. This CDR3 contains 13 residues. For the CDR3, the DNA is TGTGCCAGCAGCTTTCGGGGGGCCGCTGAAGCTTTCTTT. It translates to CASSFRGAAEAFF.

V and J are TRBV3-1 and TRBJ2-7, with D maybe TRBD2 (5 bases). The germline V gene encodes CDR1 LGHDT and CDR2 YNNKEL (reference sequence). CDR3 size: 15 residues. Trimming left V 4 bases short and J 2 bases short, with 15 bases between. This CDR3 is CASSRNGNGAYEQYF. CDR3 coding DNA: TGTGCCAGCAGCCGGAACGGGAATGGGGCCTACGAGCAGTACTTC.

The chain combines TRBV6-1 with TRBJ1-1; weak D call: TRBD1 (6 bases). The V gene lost 5 bases and the J gene lost 1 base, with 17 bases spanning the gap. Germline V gene sequence: CDR1 MNHNS, CDR2 SASEGT. The CDR3 contains 16 residues. CDR3 sequence (DNA): TGTGCCAGCAGTCCAGAAAGGGGGATGGAGAACACTGAAGCTTTCTTT. This encodes CASSPERGMENTEAFF.

The V call is TRBV6-5, the J call TRBJ2-7; D is tentatively TRBD1 or TRBD2 (6 bases each). CDR1 and CDR2 (germline): MNHEY, SVGAGI. The CDR3 extends over 15 amino acids. Trimming left V 2 bases short and J 1 base short, with 12 bases between. The CDR3, as DNA: TGTGCCAGCAGTTACCTCCGGGGGCTGTCCTACGAGCAGTACTTC. Translation gives CASSYLRGLSYEQYF.

CDR3 sequence: CSARVSGSFETQYF. The CDR3 region has the DNA TGCAGTGCTAGAGTTAGCGGGAGTTTTGAGACCCAGTACTTC. V gene TRBV20-1 combines with J gene TRBJ2-5, with 9 bases aligning to TRBD2. The CDR3 is 14 residues long. Losses at the gene ends were 1 base for V and 5 bases for J; bases not matched to a gene: 5. Germline CDR1 and CDR2: DFQATT and SNEGSKA (reference sequence).

In this sample, this clonotype turned up a few times. This sequence joins TRBV19 and TRBJ2-2; D may be TRBD2 (5 bases). Trimming left V 3 bases short and J 6 bases short, with 8 bases between. CDR1 and CDR2 from the germline V gene are LNHDA and SQIVND (reference sequence). The CDR3 totals 13 residues. CDR3 protein: CASSIAGAGELFF. The CDR3 DNA reads TGTGCCAGTAGTATTGCCGGGGCCGGGGAGCTGTTTTTT. Combining the CDR3 with reference TRBV19 and TRBJ2-2 gives the whole variable domain DGGITQSPKYLFRKEGQNVTLSCEQNLNHDAMYWYRQDPGQGLRLIYYSQIVNDFQKGDIAEGYSVSREKKESFPLTVTSAQKNPTAFYLCASSIAGAGELFFGEGSRLTVL.

Ten or more counts support this clonotype. The J gene is TRBJ1-1, the V gene TRBV5-1; TRBD1 agrees at 8 bases. The CDR3 extends over 13 amino acids. Germline-derived CDR1 and CDR2 are SGHRS and YFSETQ. V trimming: 0 bases; J trimming: 11 bases; junction bases outside the gene matches: 6. CDR3 nucleotide sequence: TGCGCCAGCAGCTTGGTTGACAGGGGAGCGGCTTTCTTT. This sequence encodes CASSLVDRGAAFF.

CDR3 loop: CASRAGSTDTQYF. For the CDR3, the DNA is TGTGCCAGTAGAGCAGGAAGCACAGATACGCAGTATTTT. The rearrangement links TRBV19 to TRBJ2-3; unclear D gene. The germline gives CDR1 LNHDA, CDR2 SQIVND (reference sequence). V shed 6 bases and J shed 0 bases, with 7 bases lying between them. The CDR3 runs 13 residues. Combining the CDR3 with reference TRBV19 and TRBJ2-3 gives the whole variable domain DGGITQSPKYLFRKEGQNVTLSCEQNLNHDAMYWYRQDPGQGLRLIYYSQIVNDFQKGDIAEGYSVSREKKESFPLTVTSAQKNPTAFYLCASRAGSTDTQYFGPGTRLTVL.

The chain carries TRBV12-3 or TRBV12-4 and TRBJ1-5; no firm D call. Trimming removed 6 bases at V and 6 bases at J, with 12 bases between. The CDR3 extends over 13 amino acids. The CDR3 region is CASSPNLGQPQHF. Here the CDR3 DNA reads TGTGCCAGCAGCCCTAATCTGGGTCAGCCCCAGCATTTT.

This chain uses TRBV5-1 with TRBJ2-2, with D tentatively TRBD1 (6 bases). V was shortened by 6 bases and J by 0 bases, with 12 bases between the two germline ends. The CDR3 consists of 15 residues. The germline gives CDR1 SGHRS, CDR2 YFSETQ. The CDR3, as DNA: TGCGCCAGCACCGGGACATTTACGAACACCGGGGAGCTGTTTTTT. It translates to CASTGTFTNTGELFF.

This clonotype was observed many times. V gene TRBV20-1 combines with J gene TRBJ2-1, with 8 bases that match TRBD2. This CDR3 is 18 amino acids long. V lost 0 bases and J lost 0; bases outside the gene matches: 10. Germline values: CDR1 DFQATT, CDR2 SNEGSKA (reference sequence). The CDR3 nucleotides read TGCAGTGCTAGAGATCTCGCTAGCGGGTACAGCTCCTACAATGAGCAGTTCTTC. Translating it yields CSARDLASGYSSYNEQFF.

A few counts support this clonotype. The chain employs TRBV7-2 and TRBJ1-6, with 7 nucleotides matching TRBD1. This CDR3 has 16 residues. CDR1 is SGHTA and CDR2 is FQGNSA in the germline V gene. Trimming removed 4 bases from V and 6 bases from J; junction bases left unmatched: 9. The CDR3 DNA follows: TGTGCCAGCAGCTCGCTACTCAGGGGGAGTAATTCACCCCTCCACTTT. It is translated as CASSSLLRGSNSPLHF.

This clonotype was detected only a few times. The rearrangement links TRBV5-6 to TRBJ2-4; TRBD1 agrees at 8 bases. CDR1 is SGHDT and CDR2 is YYEEEE in the germline V gene. The CDR3 length is 16 residues. V shed 0 bases and J 2 bases; nucleotides not matched to a gene: 4. The CDR3: CASSLVRQGTKNIQYF. CDR3 sequence (DNA): TGTGCCAGCAGCTTGGTTCGACAGGGGACCAAAAACATTCAGTACTTC.

This clonotype has a count of ten or more. At one end the junction does not follow the germline gene, possibly because of a read error. V gene TRBV5-1 combines with J gene TRBJ2-1; D perhaps matches TRBD2 (7 bases). This CDR3 has 15 amino acids. Germline loops: CDR1 SGHRS, CDR2 YFSETQ. This CDR3 reads CASSLEGGTYNEQFF. The CDR3 DNA follows: TGTGCCAGCAGTTTGGAGGGGGGGACGTACAATGAGCAGTTCTTC.

This CDR3 reads CASSSPGQNIYGYTF. The CDR3, as DNA: TGTGCCAGCAGTTCACCGGGACAGAACATTTATGGCTACACCTTC. The rearrangement uses TRBV28 and TRBJ1-2, with 7 bases fitting TRBD1. Trimming took 4 bases from V and 5 from J; bases not matched to a gene: 10. This CDR3 contains 15 residues. Looked up from germline, CDR1 is MDHEN and CDR2 is SYDVKM.